This T cell receptor (beta chain) was profiled in a study of shared clonotypes between healthy human individuals (dated by TCRdb to 2020 to 2021). As for the study more broadly: The cohort comprised a couple of women and a few men aged 18 to 49 years. For each donor, CD4 naive and CD4 memory were each run on three plates, CD8 naive on two plates, and CD8 memory on one plate. Per donor, leukapheresis produced somewhere between about 0.9 and 9.5 billion PBMCs. Libraries were prepared and TCR repertoires were sequenced by different laboratories using diverse techniques, in order to increase sequencing depth and limit assay-specific biases. The study deeply sequenced blood TCR repertoires of five healthy adults to estimate repertoire size and the extent of clonotype sharing between individuals. Findings and caveats that apply to the study as a whole: Pairwise subsampling indicated that sequencing depth was expected to affect the degree of clonotype sharing among donors. Even with the large sequencing depth, rarefaction of the sorted-subset datasets indicated that sequencing was incomplete. Approximately 5% of naive CD4, 3.5% of naive CD8, roughly 2.4% of memory CD4, and approximately 0.39% of memory CD8 clonotypes were shared across several donors. Sampling was restricted to blood, and TCR repertoires in tissues likely differ from the TCR repertoires found in blood. Compared with non-shared clonotypes, the clonotypes found in all four sorted-subset donors had higher generation probabilities. Naive subsets generally had larger estimated clonotype richness than memory subsets. Because the study included a small number of donors, the genetic and exposure-history diversity represented was limited.

TCR CDR3 regions were amplified from genomic DNA by multiplex PCR using the deep immunoSEQ assay. Genomic DNA extracted from each cell subset was distributed evenly over all wells of several immunoSEQ 96-well plates, and each plate served as one replicate. For sorted subsets, 150 to 200 ng genomic DNA, equal to 25,000 to 35,000 T cell genomes, was loaded into each replicate PCR. The purified libraries were quantified using a Qubit 3.0 fluorometer, sized with a Bioanalyzer 2100, and then quantified again using the KAPA Library Quantification kit. Every immunoSEQ 96-well plate was sequenced on a dedicated single-read 150-cycle Illumina NextSeq 550 flow cell. Per the original workflow: Because only junctional sequences without quality scores were contained in the immunoSEQ output, filtering matching that applied to full-length reads could not be performed. Sequences were annotated with PyIR, a Python wrapper for IgBLAST v1.9, using IMGT germline references to assign V/J genes and CDR3. Reads were filtered out if the reads had weak V/J assignments (E-value above 1e-6), no CDR3, stop codons, out-of-frame junctions, or ambiguous translated residues. V3J clonotypes were defined as sequences sharing the same inferred V gene, J gene, and CDR3 amino acid sequence. Percentage overlap between repertoires was computed as shared unique clonotypes divided by the size of the smaller repertoire. Repertoire richness was assessed with RTK rarefaction, the Chao1 estimator, and Recon v2.1 estimates of unobserved clonotypes. Generation probabilities for all TCRbeta clonotypes obtained by the gDNA method from a handful of donors were computed using OLGA. Imported from immuneACCESS, the table was reduced by TCRdb to in-frame sequences with V and J called. These copies leave out some clones; in studies compared against another copy, an unresolved V gene accounts for under half, and the cause of the remainder is not known. The V and J calls and clone size are taken from that table; D and trimming were inferred from the DNA. Across this sample there are some 500,000 clones, with approximately 95% seen only once. About 0.068% of the sample is taken by the ten largest.

Donors were healthy HIV-negative adults with no recently reported acute infections or vaccinations. Every donor was a Caucasian adult residing in Nashville, Tennessee, USA. CD4+ T cells were enriched by magnetic negative selection; naive cells were then positively selected on CD45RA, and the negative fraction formed the memory subset. After blood collection by leukapheresis, PBMCs were isolated using Ficoll-Histopaque density gradient centrifugation and then cryopreserved in the vapor phase of liquid nitrogen. Analytical flow cytometry was used to check the purity and quantity of every magnetically sorted T cell population. Genomic DNA was isolated from each sorted fraction and quantified by UV absorbance on a Nanodrop 2000c. CDR1 and CDR2, per the germline V gene, are SNHLY and FYNNEI. The CDR3 numbers 13 residues from cysteine through phenylalanine. The DNA shown is the 39-base CDR3, in frame from base 1. V and J lose 10 bases and 0 bases, and a span of 12 bases separates them.

A note on this clone: Its binding antigen is unknown. No base qualities exist here, and no much larger clone lies one base off it.

The sequenced sample was naive CD4+ T cells sorted from blood. Reading the label with the study, this specimen's cell subset or site is: CD45RA+ positively selected. The V and J genes are TRBV2 and TRBJ1-1; no D segment can be confidently identified. This receptor was identified in a woman in her twenties or thirties in good health. The CDR3 protein is CATHNIMNTEAFF. The nucleotide sequence reads as follows: TGTGCCACCCATAATATTATGAACACTGAAGCTTTCTTT.